The rows below give T cell receptor beta chains drawn from one sample of a study of blood T cell repertoires in COVID-19. Profiled with immunoSEQ multiplex PCR; TCRdb holds only in-frame clones, not every one. The sample carries 110,000 to 150,000 clones, approximately 90% recorded once. The specimen was peripheral blood. The source is a woman of 80 years or more with acute or convalescent COVID-19. CDR3s include the opening cysteine and the closing phenylalanine or tryptophan. A D gene is named only where the DNA matches it firmly. Size is omitted from some rows. Given values are once, few, many or a class for expanded clones.

V gene: TRBV30
D gene: TRBD1
clone size: NA
J gene: TRBJ1-6
CDR3 DNA: TGTGCCTGGAGTGTTCTCGGGACAGGGGATTCACCCCTCCACTTT
CDR3 protein: CAWSVLGTGDSPLHF

V gene: TRBV19
D gene: TRBD1
clone size: NA
J gene: TRBJ1-2
CDR3 DNA: TGTGCCAGTAAATTACAGGGGGCCGGTGGCTACACCTTC
CDR3 protein: CASKLQGAGGYTF

V gene: TRBV2
D gene: NA
clone size: NA
J gene: TRBJ1-2
CDR3 DNA: TGTGCCAGCAGACTGGGGGGCTATGGCTACACCTTC
CDR3 protein: CASRLGGYGYTF

V gene: TRBV6-1
D gene: NA
clone size: few
J gene: TRBJ1-2
CDR3 DNA: TGTGCCAGCAGTGAAGCGCTTCTGGGCAGGGGCTATGGCTACACCTTC
CDR3 protein: CASSEALLGRGYGYTF

V gene: TRBV7-3
D gene: NA
clone size: NA
J gene: TRBJ2-7
CDR3 DNA: TGTGCCAGCAGCTTTACAGGGTTGTCTGCCGAGCAGTACTTC
CDR3 protein: CASSFTGLSAEQYF

V gene: TRBV9
D gene: NA
clone size: NA
J gene: TRBJ1-2
CDR3 DNA: TGTGCCAGCAGCGTCGAACAGTTCTATGGCTACACCTTC
CDR3 protein: CASSVEQFYGYTF

V gene: TRBV7-3
D gene: TRBD1
clone size: NA
J gene: TRBJ1-5
CDR3 DNA: TGTGCCAGCAGCCCGACAGGGGGTCAGCCCCAGCATTTT
CDR3 protein: CASSPTGGQPQHF

V gene: TRBV5-1
D gene: TRBD1
clone size: few
J gene: TRBJ1-4
CDR3 DNA: TGCGCCAGCAGCTTGGACAGGGGAGAGGAAAAACTGTTTTTT
CDR3 protein: CASSLDRGEEKLFF

V gene: TRBV2
D gene: NA
clone size: NA
J gene: TRBJ1-3
CDR3 DNA: TGTGCCAGCAGTGAGGTTAGCTCTGGAAACACCATATATTTT
CDR3 protein: CASSEVSSGNTIYF

V gene: TRBV6-5
D gene: NA
clone size: NA
J gene: TRBJ1-2
CDR3 DNA: TGTGCCAGCAGTTACTCCCGCAGGGACTTGGGCTACACCTTC
CDR3 protein: CASSYSRRDLGYTF

V gene: TRBV2
D gene: TRBD1
clone size: NA
J gene: TRBJ2-1
CDR3 DNA: TGTGCCAGCAAGGGGGCCACAGGGAAGGGGTCCTACAATGAGCAGTTCTTC
CDR3 protein: CASKGATGKGSYNEQFF

V gene: TRBV6-5
D gene: NA
clone size: once
J gene: TRBJ1-2
CDR3 DNA: TGTGCCAGCAGCCCCCCGGGAGCCACCATCTATGGCTACACCTTC
CDR3 protein: CASSPPGATIYGYTF

V gene: TRBV5-1
D gene: TRBD1
clone size: NA
J gene: TRBJ2-6
CDR3 DNA: TGCGCCAGCAGTTCAGGACAGGGGTCCGTCCTGACTTTC
CDR3 protein: CASSSGQGSVLTF

V gene: TRBV27
D gene: TRBD1
clone size: NA
J gene: TRBJ2-3
CDR3 DNA: TGTGCCAGCAGTCTCATAGCCCCGACAGGGGGGTACACAGATACGCAGTATTTT
CDR3 protein: CASSLIAPTGGYTDTQYF

V gene: TRBV9
D gene: NA
clone size: NA
J gene: TRBJ1-1
CDR3 DNA: TGTGCCAGCAGCGTAGCGGGATATTCGGCTGCTTTCTTT
CDR3 protein: CASSVAGYSAAFF

V gene: TRBV7-3
D gene: TRBD1
clone size: NA
J gene: TRBJ1-6
CDR3 DNA: TGTGCCAGCAGCTCGGGACAGGGGGTCTCACCCCTCCACTTT
CDR3 protein: CASSSGQGVSPLHF

V gene: TRBV10-3
D gene: TRBD1
clone size: NA
J gene: TRBJ1-2
CDR3 DNA: TGTGCCACCGGACGGACAGGGAAATCGGAAGATGGCTACACCTTC
CDR3 protein: CATGRTGKSEDGYTF

V gene: TRBV30
D gene: TRBD1
clone size: NA
J gene: TRBJ1-2
CDR3 DNA: TGTGCCTGGATGCCCTGGACAGGGGTTAGAGGCTACACCTTC
CDR3 protein: CAWMPWTGVRGYTF

V gene: TRBV18
D gene: TRBD1
clone size: NA
J gene: TRBJ2-7
CDR3 DNA: TGTGCCAGCTCACCATTCCCAGGGGGCAACGCCTACGAGCAGTACTTC
CDR3 protein: CASSPFPGGNAYEQYF

V gene: TRBV5-4
D gene: NA
clone size: NA
J gene: TRBJ1-1
CDR3 DNA: TGTGCCAGCAGCTTGGATGCGACTGAAGCTTTCTTT
CDR3 protein: CASSLDATEAFF

V gene: TRBV9
D gene: NA
clone size: NA
J gene: TRBJ1-5
CDR3 DNA: TGTGCCAGCAGCGTAGGTCAGGGTCTCAATCAGCCCCAGCATTTT
CDR3 protein: CASSVGQGLNQPQHF

V gene: TRBV5-4
D gene: TRBD2
clone size: NA
J gene: TRBJ2-1
CDR3 DNA: TGTGCCAGCAGCCCTAGCGGGGGCCAGTACAATGAGCAGTTCTTC
CDR3 protein: CASSPSGGQYNEQFF

V gene: TRBV4-3
D gene: TRBD1
clone size: NA
J gene: TRBJ2-1
CDR3 DNA: TGCGCCAGCAGCCAAGTAGGTGGGGACAGCTACAATGAGCAGTTCTTC
CDR3 protein: CASSQVGGDSYNEQFF

V gene: TRBV18
D gene: NA
clone size: NA
J gene: TRBJ1-2
CDR3 DNA: TGTGCCAGCTCACCAACGACAGCTAACTATGGCTACACCTTC
CDR3 protein: CASSPTTANYGYTF

V gene: TRBV11-2
D gene: NA
clone size: NA
J gene: TRBJ1-2
CDR3 DNA: TGTGCCAGCAGCCTGGGGGCGCAGCCTAACTATGGCTACACCTTC
CDR3 protein: CASSLGAQPNYGYTF

V gene: TRBV30
D gene: NA
clone size: NA
J gene: TRBJ1-2
CDR3 DNA: TGTGCCTGGAGTGTAAACAGTAACTATGGCTACACCTTC
CDR3 protein: CAWSVNSNYGYTF

V gene: TRBV6-2/TRBV6-3
D gene: NA
clone size: NA
J gene: TRBJ1-2
CDR3 DNA: TGTGCCAGCAGTCTCTCCCGGCAGGGTTACTATGGCTACACCTTC
CDR3 protein: CASSLSRQGYYGYTF

V gene: TRBV4-1
D gene: NA
clone size: NA
J gene: TRBJ2-5
CDR3 DNA: TGCGCCAGCAGCAAGACCAGGACTGAGACCCAGTACTTC
CDR3 protein: CASSKTRTETQYF

V gene: TRBV3-1/TRBV3-2
D gene: TRBD1
clone size: NA
J gene: TRBJ1-2
CDR3 DNA: TGTGCCAGCAGCCAACGAAGACAGGGGGCGGGCTATGGCTACACCTTC
CDR3 protein: CASSQRRQGAGYGYTF

V gene: TRBV28
D gene: NA
clone size: once
J gene: TRBJ1-5
CDR3 DNA: TGTGCCAGCAGTTTACTAGACGGCTATCAGCCCCAGCATTTT
CDR3 protein: CASSLLDGYQPQHF

V gene: TRBV6-5
D gene: NA
clone size: NA
J gene: TRBJ1-5
CDR3 DNA: TGTGCCAGCAGTTACTCGAGGACAGCAAATCAGCCCCAGCATTTT
CDR3 protein: CASSYSRTANQPQHF

V gene: TRBV7-8
D gene: NA
clone size: NA
J gene: TRBJ1-4
CDR3 DNA: TGTGCCAGCAGCTTAAATTTGGCAGGCACCGTCGAAAAACTGTTTTTT
CDR3 protein: CASSLNLAGTVEKLFF

V gene: TRBV5-1
D gene: TRBD1
clone size: NA
J gene: TRBJ1-1
CDR3 DNA: TGCGCCAGCAGCCCCGGGACAGGGCCATCCGCTGAAGCTTTCTTT
CDR3 protein: CASSPGTGPSAEAFF

V gene: TRBV5-1
D gene: NA
clone size: NA
J gene: TRBJ1-1
CDR3 DNA: TGCGCCAGCAGCTTGGGCGGAGATAATGAAGCTTTCTTT
CDR3 protein: CASSLGGDNEAFF

V gene: TRBV7-6
D gene: TRBD2
clone size: NA
J gene: TRBJ2-5
CDR3 DNA: TGTGCCAGCAGCTTGGGACTAGCGGGGGGCCAAGAGACCCAGTACTTC
CDR3 protein: CASSLGLAGGQETQYF

V gene: TRBV1
D gene: NA
clone size: NA
J gene: TRBJ2-1
CDR3 DNA: TGCACCAGCAGCCAAGAGCTTACCGGGACTGGCTCCCCGGACTCCTACAATGAGCAGTTCTTC
CDR3 protein: CTSSQELTGTGSPDSYNEQFF

V gene: TRBV7-2
D gene: TRBD1
clone size: NA
J gene: TRBJ1-2
CDR3 DNA: TGTGCCAGCAGCCTTTTACGGACAGGGACTATCCATGGTGGCTACACCTTC
CDR3 protein: CASSLLRTGTIHGGYTF

V gene: TRBV19
D gene: TRBD1
clone size: once
J gene: TRBJ1-2
CDR3 DNA: TGTGCCAGTACTACAAAATCCGGGACAGGCGCTAACTATGGCTACACCTTC
CDR3 protein: CASTTKSGTGANYGYTF